The 11 T cell receptor beta chains below were found in one sample sequenced in a study of OX40 agonist ivuxolimab in advanced cancers. TCRdb's table, derived via immunoSEQ multiplex PCR, lists solely in-frame clones and lacks some. Among around 53,000 clones listed, 60% to 80% were seen once. The material sequenced was CD4+ or CD8+ T cells sorted from blood, taken in a trial of the OX40 agonist ivuxolimab. The receptor source for this set is an adult with an advanced solid tumor such as melanoma, head and neck, liver or kidney cancer.

The rearrangement links TRBV11-2 to TRBJ1-4; perhaps TRBD1 as D (6 bases). Trimming shortened V by 7 bases and J by 5 bases, and 14 bases separated the two germline ends. The CDR3 has 14 residues. The germline V gene encodes CDR1 SGHAT and CDR2 FQNNGV. For the CDR3, the DNA is TGTGCCAGCATCCAGGGGCTGAACAATGAAAAACTGTTTTTT. This sequence encodes CASIQGLNNEKLFF.

The V and J genes are TRBV5-6 and TRBJ2-2; D is ambiguous. CDR1 and CDR2 (germline): SGHDT, YYEEEE. The V end was cut by 1 base, the J end by 0 bases, with 4 bases between. CDR3 length: 14 residues. Here the CDR3 reads CASSLRSNTGELFF. The CDR3 DNA is TGTGCCAGCAGCTTGAGATCGAACACCGGGGAGCTGTTTTTT.

The chain recombines TRBV5-1 with TRBJ2-1; TRBD2 aligns across 13 bases. J gave up 6 bases and V 4 bases, and 4 bases lay outside the gene matches. CDR1 is SGHRS and CDR2 is YFSETQ in the germline V gene. The CDR3 sequence is 15 residues long. The CDR3 loop reads CASSPGLAGTNEQFF. CDR3 sequence (DNA): TGCGCCAGCAGCCCGGGACTAGCGGGAACCAATGAGCAGTTCTTC.

This chain joins TRBV20-1 and TRBJ1-2; D remains ambiguous. V lost 4 bases, J lost 2 bases, and 5 bases lay in between. The CDR3 runs to 11 residues. Germline CDR1 and CDR2: DFQATT and SNEGSKA (reference sequence). The CDR3 sequence: CSATENYGYTF. In nucleotides, the CDR3 is TGCAGTGCTACGGAGAACTATGGCTACACCTTC.

This clone appeared a few times. The V gene is TRBV27, the J gene TRBJ2-1, with TRBD2 as a possible D gene (6 bases). The CDR3 covers 17 residues. V was clipped by 5 bases and J by 6 bases, with 23 bases between them. Germline V gene sequence: CDR1 MNHEY, CDR2 SMNVEV (reference sequence). The CDR3 nucleotides are TGTGCCAGCAGTCTAGGAGGGGCGACGCCCTTGCCCAATGAGCAGTTCTTC. Encoded protein: CASSLGGATPLPNEQFF.

The chain links TRBV4-1 to TRBJ2-3, with a possible D match to TRBD2 (6 bases). Germline V gene data show CDR1 as MGHRA and CDR2 as YSYEKL. There are 17 residues in the CDR3. V lost 1 base, J lost 2 bases, and 16 bases lay in between. The CDR3 bases are TGCGCCAGCAGCCAAGGTTTGCTGGGGGGAGCCACAGATACGCAGTATTTT. Translation gives CASSQGLLGGATDTQYF.

The chain joins TRBV6-6 to TRBJ1-5; no clear D. V gave up 0 bases and J gave up 5 bases, with 5 bases separating them. Germline CDR1 reads MNHNY; CDR2 reads SVGAGI (reference sequence). This CDR3 is 13 amino acids long. The CDR3 spells CASSYSNDQPQHF. The CDR3 bases are TGTGCCAGCAGTTACTCAAATGATCAGCCCCAGCATTTT.

V is TRBV5-1 and J is TRBJ2-7; D is uncertain. The germline V gene encodes CDR1 SGHRS and CDR2 YFSETQ. The CDR3 runs 12 residues. Deletions cut 4 bases from V and 4 bases from J, with 9 bases between. DNA for the CDR3: TGCGCCAGCAGCCACGGACCGTACGAGCAGTACTTC. This sequence encodes CASSHGPYEQYF.

J is TRBJ1-4 and V is TRBV6-6; D is uncertain. The germline gives CDR1 MNHNY, CDR2 SVGAGI (reference sequence). Trimming pared 1 base from V and 4 bases from J, leaving 7 bases between. The CDR3 totals 14 residues. The DNA of the CDR3 is TGTGCCAGCAGTTACTGGCGGATTAATGAAAAACTGTTTTTT. This gives the protein CASSYWRINEKLFF.

This clone was detected once. This chain uses TRBV7-2 with TRBJ2-5; possibly TRBD2 for D (5 bases). The CDR3 extends over 15 amino acids. The germline V gene has CDR1 SGHTA and CDR2 FQGNSA. Between the trimmed V and J ends, which lost 3 bases and 0 bases, there was a span of 11 bases. The CDR3: CASSFGAADQETQYF. As DNA, the CDR3 is TGTGCCAGCAGCTTCGGAGCAGCGGACCAAGAGACCCAGTACTTC.

The chain recombines TRBV5-4 with TRBJ2-1; the match to TRBD2 covers 8 bases. CDR1 and CDR2 (germline): SGHNT, YYREEE (reference sequence). V gave up 3 bases and J gave up 16 bases; unmatched junction bases: 9. The CDR3 totals 12 residues. The CDR3 sequence: CASSSPGGGRFF. In DNA, the CDR3 is TGTGCCAGCAGCTCCCCGGGGGGGGGTCGTTTCTTC.